A selection of T cell receptor beta chains follows, all from one sample in a study of PD-L1 blockade in urothelial cancer. The assay was immunoSEQ multiplex PCR, and TCRdb's table has in-frame clones only and misses some. The sample contains fewer than 60,000 clones, 84% of which appear only once. The sample here was PBMCs, taken around atezolizumab (anti-PD-L1) treatment. These receptors all come from a man between 45 and 60 years old with urothelial cancer. CDR3s include the opening cysteine and the closing phenylalanine or tryptophan. Each record gives: D gene, V gene, J gene, clone size, CDR3 length, CDR3 protein, CDR3 DNA. The D gene is left open where the match is weak. A clone size is listed for some rows: how often the clone was seen (once, few, many), or a class if it is expanded.

d_call: TRBD1
v_call: TRBV18
j_call: TRBJ1-1
clone_size: NA
cdr3_length: 15
cdr3_aa: CASSPADRAGPEAFF
cdr3_nt: TGTGCCAGCTCACCAGCCGACAGGGCGGGCCCTGAAGCTTTCTTT

d_call: NA
v_call: TRBV30
j_call: TRBJ1-1
clone_size: NA
cdr3_length: 12
cdr3_aa: CAWSVRGTEAFF
cdr3_nt: TGTGCCTGGAGTGTCCGAGGCACTGAAGCTTTCTTT

d_call: NA
v_call: TRBV15
j_call: TRBJ1-5
clone_size: NA
cdr3_length: 15
cdr3_aa: CATSRGAGGNQPQHF
cdr3_nt: TGTGCCACCAGCAGGGGGGCTGGTGGCAATCAGCCCCAGCATTTT

d_call: TRBD1
v_call: TRBV9
j_call: TRBJ2-7
clone_size: NA
cdr3_length: 15
cdr3_aa: CASNGPTGNPYEQYF
cdr3_nt: TGTGCCAGCAACGGGCCGACAGGGAACCCCTACGAGCAGTACTTC

d_call: TRBD2
v_call: TRBV6-6
j_call: TRBJ2-7
clone_size: NA
cdr3_length: 16
cdr3_aa: CASKGPASGIAYEQYF
cdr3_nt: TGTGCCAGCAAGGGTCCGGCTAGCGGGATAGCCTACGAGCAGTACTTC

d_call: NA
v_call: TRBV6-5
j_call: TRBJ2-7
clone_size: NA
cdr3_length: 14
cdr3_aa: CASSYQGGPGEQYF
cdr3_nt: TGTGCCAGCAGTTACCAGGGCGGCCCCGGCGAGCAGTACTTC

d_call: NA
v_call: TRBV4-2
j_call: TRBJ2-6
clone_size: NA
cdr3_length: 19
cdr3_aa: CASSPRADPDSSGANVLTF
cdr3_nt: TGTGCCAGCAGCCCCCGGGCGGACCCTGACAGCTCTGGGGCCAACGTCCTGACTTTC

d_call: TRBD1
v_call: TRBV5-1
j_call: TRBJ2-3
clone_size: NA
cdr3_length: 14
cdr3_aa: CASIQGAVTDTQYF
cdr3_nt: TGCGCCAGCATCCAGGGGGCGGTGACAGATACGCAGTATTTT

d_call: TRBD2
v_call: TRBV9
j_call: TRBJ2-7
clone_size: once
cdr3_length: 16
cdr3_aa: CASSVELAGRLGEQYF
cdr3_nt: TGTGCCAGCAGCGTAGAACTAGCGGGGAGGTTGGGCGAGCAGTACTTC

d_call: NA
v_call: TRBV6-5
j_call: TRBJ2-7
clone_size: NA
cdr3_length: 16
cdr3_aa: CASSYSIGGSSYEQYF
cdr3_nt: TGTGCCAGCAGTTACTCGATAGGGGGAAGCTCTTACGAGCAGTACTTC

d_call: TRBD1
v_call: TRBV18
j_call: TRBJ2-7
clone_size: NA
cdr3_length: 12
cdr3_aa: CASSPRDSEQYF
cdr3_nt: TGTGCCAGCTCGCCTAGGGACAGCGAGCAGTACTTC

d_call: TRBD2
v_call: TRBV10-2
j_call: TRBJ2-7
clone_size: once
cdr3_length: 13
cdr3_aa: CASSASGAYEQYF
cdr3_nt: TGCGCCAGCAGTGCTAGCGGAGCCTACGAGCAGTACTTC

d_call: NA
v_call: TRBV10-3
j_call: TRBJ2-7
clone_size: few
cdr3_length: 14
cdr3_aa: CAISGMGGGGEQYF
cdr3_nt: TGTGCCATCAGTGGTATGGGGGGAGGCGGCGAGCAGTACTTC

d_call: NA
v_call: TRBV10-2
j_call: TRBJ1-2
clone_size: NA
cdr3_length: 12
cdr3_aa: CASSAGIYGYTF
cdr3_nt: TGCGCCAGCAGCGCCGGGATCTATGGCTACACCTTC

d_call: NA
v_call: TRBV2
j_call: TRBJ2-4
clone_size: NA
cdr3_length: 18
cdr3_aa: CASSEGLGQGLAKNIQYF
cdr3_nt: TGTGCCAGCAGTGAAGGATTGGGGCAGGGGCTAGCCAAAAACATTCAGTACTTC

d_call: TRBD1
v_call: TRBV6-5
j_call: TRBJ1-5
clone_size: NA
cdr3_length: 14
cdr3_aa: CASSGQAQGQPQHF
cdr3_nt: TGTGCCAGCAGCGGACAGGCACAGGGTCAGCCCCAGCATTTT

d_call: NA
v_call: TRBV6-1
j_call: TRBJ2-7
clone_size: NA
cdr3_length: 13
cdr3_aa: CASSEEGSGEQYF
cdr3_nt: TGTGCCAGCAGTGAGGAGGGCTCAGGGGAGCAGTACTTC

d_call: NA
v_call: TRBV4-1
j_call: TRBJ2-7
clone_size: NA
cdr3_length: 14
cdr3_aa: CASSQPGSSYEQYF
cdr3_nt: TGCGCCAGCAGCCAACCAGGTAGCTCCTACGAGCAGTACTTC

d_call: TRBD1
v_call: TRBV6-5
j_call: TRBJ2-1
clone_size: NA
cdr3_length: 15
cdr3_aa: CASSADRSSYNEQFF
cdr3_nt: TGTGCCAGCAGTGCGGACAGGTCATCCTACAATGAGCAGTTCTTC

d_call: NA
v_call: TRBV9
j_call: TRBJ2-7
clone_size: NA
cdr3_length: 14
cdr3_aa: CASSVEVGAYEQYF
cdr3_nt: TGTGCCAGCAGCGTAGAAGTCGGAGCCTACGAGCAGTACTTC

d_call: TRBD1
v_call: TRBV7-8
j_call: TRBJ2-7
clone_size: NA
cdr3_length: 15
cdr3_aa: CASSSDRRTSYEQYF
cdr3_nt: TGTGCCAGCAGCTCGGACAGGCGAACGTCCTACGAGCAGTACTTC

d_call: TRBD2
v_call: TRBV28
j_call: TRBJ2-1
clone_size: NA
cdr3_length: 14
cdr3_aa: CASRQELAGASQFF
cdr3_nt: TGTGCCAGCAGACAGGAGCTAGCGGGAGCCTCGCAGTTCTTC

d_call: TRBD1
v_call: TRBV5-1
j_call: TRBJ2-5
clone_size: NA
cdr3_length: 14
cdr3_aa: CASSSGTGLKTQYF
cdr3_nt: TGCGCCAGCAGCTCCGGGACAGGGCTAAAGACCCAGTACTTC

d_call: NA
v_call: TRBV27
j_call: TRBJ2-5
clone_size: NA
cdr3_length: 14
cdr3_aa: CASSHPGEVETQYF
cdr3_nt: TGTGCCAGCAGTCATCCAGGGGAAGTGGAGACCCAGTACTTC

d_call: NA
v_call: TRBV6-5
j_call: TRBJ2-2
clone_size: NA
cdr3_length: 14
cdr3_aa: CASSSGGWAGELFF
cdr3_nt: TGTGCCAGCAGCTCTGGGGGGTGGGCCGGGGAGCTGTTTTTT

d_call: TRBD2
v_call: TRBV7-8
j_call: TRBJ2-1
clone_size: NA
cdr3_length: 15
cdr3_aa: CASTLSGKRDNEQFF
cdr3_nt: TGTGCCAGCACCCTCAGCGGGAAGCGGGACAATGAGCAGTTCTTC

d_call: NA
v_call: TRBV5-1
j_call: TRBJ2-3
clone_size: NA
cdr3_length: 15
cdr3_aa: CASSGGTLEVDTQYF
cdr3_nt: TGCGCCAGCAGCGGCGGGACTCTCGAGGTGGATACGCAGTATTTT

d_call: TRBD1
v_call: TRBV2
j_call: TRBJ1-2
clone_size: NA
cdr3_length: 15
cdr3_aa: CASSEGTGPSYGYTF
cdr3_nt: TGTGCCAGCAGTGAAGGGACAGGGCCGTCCTATGGCTACACCTTC

d_call: NA
v_call: TRBV18
j_call: TRBJ2-2
clone_size: NA
cdr3_length: 14
cdr3_aa: CASSSDQGTGELFF
cdr3_nt: TGTGCCAGCTCATCAGATCAGGGCACCGGGGAGCTGTTTTTT

d_call: TRBD1
v_call: TRBV12-5
j_call: TRBJ2-2
clone_size: few
cdr3_length: 15
cdr3_aa: CASGWGQTNTGELFF
cdr3_nt: TGTGCTAGTGGTTGGGGACAGACAAACACCGGGGAGCTGTTTTTT

d_call: NA
v_call: TRBV28
j_call: TRBJ2-1
clone_size: NA
cdr3_length: 15
cdr3_aa: CASSSRTASYNEQFF
cdr3_nt: TGTGCCAGCAGTTCTCGGACAGCCTCCTACAATGAGCAGTTCTTC

d_call: NA
v_call: TRBV19
j_call: TRBJ1-5
clone_size: NA
cdr3_length: 13
cdr3_aa: CASKAPDSVSQHF
cdr3_nt: TGTGCCAGTAAAGCCCCCGATTCCGTATCCCAGCATTTT

d_call: TRBD1
v_call: TRBV30
j_call: TRBJ1-5
clone_size: NA
cdr3_length: 13
cdr3_aa: CAWNGDRAQPQHF
cdr3_nt: TGTGCCTGGAACGGGGACAGGGCTCAGCCCCAGCATTTT

d_call: NA
v_call: TRBV27
j_call: TRBJ2-7
clone_size: NA
cdr3_length: 15
cdr3_aa: CASSLKAGWSYEQYF
cdr3_nt: TGTGCCAGCAGTTTAAAGGCAGGGTGGTCCTACGAGCAGTACTTC

d_call: TRBD1
v_call: TRBV7-2
j_call: TRBJ1-2
clone_size: NA
cdr3_length: 16
cdr3_aa: CASSLGQRQGSYGYTF
cdr3_nt: TGTGCCAGCAGCTTAGGGCAACGACAGGGCAGCTATGGCTACACCTTC

d_call: TRBD1
v_call: TRBV5-1
j_call: TRBJ1-5
clone_size: NA
cdr3_length: 15
cdr3_aa: CASSLAGGATQPQHF
cdr3_nt: TGCGCCAGCAGCTTGGCAGGGGGCGCAACTCAGCCCCAGCATTTT

d_call: NA
v_call: TRBV7-2
j_call: TRBJ2-7
clone_size: NA
cdr3_length: 15
cdr3_aa: CASTLSASAAYEQYF
cdr3_nt: TGTGCCAGCACACTTAGCGCTTCAGCAGCCTACGAGCAGTACTTC

d_call: TRBD2
v_call: TRBV6-4
j_call: TRBJ2-3
clone_size: NA
cdr3_length: 15
cdr3_aa: CASSYQAGVTDTQYF
cdr3_nt: TGTGCCAGCAGTTATCAAGCGGGGGTCACAGATACGCAGTATTTT

d_call: NA
v_call: TRBV28
j_call: TRBJ1-1
clone_size: once
cdr3_length: 11
cdr3_aa: CASKKQRRAFF
cdr3_nt: TGTGCCAGCAAGAAACAGAGACGGGCTTTCTTT

d_call: NA
v_call: TRBV19
j_call: TRBJ1-2
clone_size: NA
cdr3_length: 11
cdr3_aa: CATYLTDGYTF
cdr3_nt: TGTGCCACCTACCTGACAGATGGCTACACCTTC